These 25 T cell receptor beta chains originate from one sample sequenced in a study of patients and donors after allogeneic stem cell transplantation. One entry per CDR3 protein, called by TCRdb with MiXCR from the RT-PCR reads. The sample records some 230,000 distinct CDR3 sequences, less than 15% being singletons. Sequenced input: blood, either unsorted or a sorted T cell fraction (not recorded which). These receptors all stem from a human donor who was either an allogeneic HSCT recipient or a stem cell or donor lymphocyte infusion donor (not recorded which). It is not recorded whose cells these are; they may come from a transplant donor.

A few counts support this clonotype. This chain joins TRBV6-2 or TRBV6-3 and TRBJ2-3, with 8 bases identical to TRBD2. The CDR3 sequence is 15 residues long. In germline, CDR1 is MNHEY, CDR2 SVGEGT. Trimming removed 2 bases from V and 2 bases from J; junction bases left unmatched: 3. The CDR3 spells CASSYSGGDTDTQYF. The CDR3 region has the DNA TGTGCCAGCAGTTACAGCGGGGGAGACACAGATACGCAGTATTTT.

As concerns this clonotype: A much larger clone differs from this one at a single base, so this may be a read error. The CDR3 carries no conserved terminal phenylalanine or tryptophan, so it likely arises from a read error. The chain has TRBV12-3 or TRBV12-4 and TRBJ1-6; D not resolved. Trimming took off 6 bases at V and 9 bases at J, with 9 bases between the two ends. This CDR3 comprises 12 residues. Written as DNA, the CDR3 is TGTGCCAGCAGCGGACGGGGTTCACCCCTCCACTTA. It yields the protein CASSGRGSPLHL.

This clonotype has only a few counts. The genes are TRBV12-3 or TRBV12-4 and TRBJ1-6; weak D call: TRBD1 (6 bases). Trimming took off 1 base at V and 8 bases at J, with 9 bases between the two ends. The CDR3 extends over 14 amino acids. Here the CDR3 reads CASSLVGGDSPLHF. The CDR3 DNA follows: TGTGCCAGCAGTTTAGTAGGGGGTGATTCACCCCTCCACTTT.

The sample holds a few counts of this clonotype. The V call is TRBV6-2 or TRBV6-3, the J call TRBJ1-1; D gene uncertain. The germline CDR1 and CDR2 sequences are MNHEY and SVGEGT. This CDR3 has 13 residues. Trimming pared 7 bases from V and 2 bases from J, leaving 11 bases between. The CDR3 DNA reads as TGTGCCAGCACCGAGAGGATAAACACTGAAGCTTTCTTT. The encoded protein is CASTERINTEAFF.

This clonotype came up a few times. The V gene is TRBV12-3 or TRBV12-4, the J gene TRBJ1-1; TRBD1 matches 10 bases. The CDR3 is 15 amino acids. Trimming cost V 6 bases and J 2 bases; bases outside gene matches: 6. This CDR3 is CASRGTGVLNTEAFF. The CDR3 DNA follows: TGTGCCAGCAGGGGGACAGGGGTTTTAAACACTGAAGCTTTCTTT.

There are many counts of this clonotype. This chain links TRBV29-1 with TRBJ1-1; 9 positions agree with TRBD1. The CDR3 contains 13 residues. Germline CDR1 and CDR2: SQVTM and ANQGSEA. V shed 7 bases, J shed 6 bases, and the junction held 9 bases outside the gene matches. CDR3 loop: CSADRGSSSEAFF. CDR3 nucleotides: TGCAGCGCGGACAGGGGCTCAAGTTCTGAAGCTTTCTTT.

V and J are TRBV18 and TRBJ1-5, with no clear D. The CDR3 runs 18 residues. V gave up 3 bases and J gave up 6 bases, with 24 bases separating them. Germline V lookup: CDR1 KGHSH, CDR2 LQKENI. CDR3 DNA sequence: TGTGCCAGCTCACCCGTCCTTAAACTGGAAGGAACTACTCAGCCCCAGCATTTT. Its translation is CASSPVLKLEGTTQPQHF.

The table lists this clonotype with a few counts. This chain links TRBV12-3 or TRBV12-4 with TRBJ2-1, with 10 bases identical to TRBD2. The CDR3 loop spans 18 amino acids. V shed 8 bases, J shed 0 bases, and the junction held 13 bases outside the gene matches. The CDR3 reads CASRGGAGGGSSYNEQFF. In nucleotides, the CDR3 is TGTGCCAGCCGGGGAGGAGCGGGAGGGGGGAGCTCCTACAATGAGCAGTTCTTC.

This clonotype came up many times. V and J are TRBV20-1 and TRBJ1-1; 7 bases map to TRBD1. Germline values: CDR1 DFQATT, CDR2 SNEGSKA (reference sequence). Trimming removed 1 base from V and 4 bases from J; junction bases left unmatched: 6. The CDR3 totals 14 residues. The CDR3 DNA reads TGCAGTGCTAGAGGGGTAAAGGGGGCCACTGAAGCTTTCTTT. It yields the protein CSARGVKGATEAFF.

A few counts support this clonotype. This chain links TRBV20-1 with TRBJ2-3; 10 bases line up with TRBD2. V shed 3 bases, J shed 7 bases, and the junction held 13 bases outside the gene matches. Germline V gene lookup returns CDR1 DFQATT and CDR2 SNEGSKA (reference sequence). This CDR3 has 16 residues. CDR3 amino acids: CSASPGVAGGKNTQYF. The DNA for the CDR3 is TGCAGTGCTAGCCCCGGGGTAGCGGGAGGCAAAAATACGCAGTATTTT.

This clonotype was picked up many times. The rearrangement joins TRBV11-2 to TRBJ2-1; D is ambiguous. V was shortened by 1 base and J by 7 bases, with 8 bases between the two germline ends. The length of the CDR3 is 13 residues. Germline lookup yields CDR1 SGHAT and CDR2 FQNNGV. This CDR3 reads CASSLGSYNEQFF. Here the CDR3 DNA reads TGTGCCAGCAGCTTAGGCAGCTATAATGAGCAGTTCTTC.

The chain employs TRBV7-2 and TRBJ2-5; no firm D call. V lost 5 bases and J 5 bases, leaving 6 bases between the germline ends. The CDR3 sequence is 11 residues long. Germline assignment: CDR1 SGHTA and CDR2 FQGNSA. CDR3 coding DNA: TGTGCCAGCAGCCCCTCGGAGACCCAGTACTTC. Protein product: CASSPSETQYF.

The CDR3 sequence is CASSVRGLNTEAFF. As DNA, the CDR3 is TGTGCCAGCAGCGTCAGAGGGCTGAACACTGAAGCTTTCTTT. This chain connects TRBV9 to TRBJ1-1; no clear D. The V gene's germline CDR1 is SGDLS and CDR2 YYNGEE. The CDR3 is 14 residues long. The V end lost 2 bases, the J end lost 0 bases, and 8 bases lay between the germline ends.

This clonotype was recorded at least ten times. V and J are TRBV20-1 and TRBJ1-2; D gene ambiguous. The V gene lost 6 bases and the J gene lost 2 bases, with 4 bases spanning the gap. Germline CDR1 reads DFQATT; CDR2 reads SNEGSKA (reference sequence). The CDR3 is 10 amino acids. CDR3 nucleotides: TGCAGTGCGCCGAACTATGGCTACACCTTC. This encodes CSAPNYGYTF.

The chain recombines TRBV24-1 with TRBJ1-5; D ambiguous. CDR1 is KGHDR, CDR2 SFDVKD, per germline. The CDR3 is 13 amino acids. V was clipped by 5 bases and J by 4 bases, with 8 bases between them. CDR3 sequence (DNA): TGTGCCACCAGTGCCGTTGGGAATCAGCCCCAGCATTTT. It translates to CATSAVGNQPQHF.

This clonotype came up a few times. The V gene is TRBV27, the J gene TRBJ1-1, with TRBD1 identical over 12 bases. CDR1 MNHEY and CDR2 SMNVEV come from the germline V gene (reference sequence). CDR3 size: 13 residues. Unmatched junction bases numbered 3, after V lost 8 bases and J lost 5 bases. The CDR3 DNA follows: TGTGCCAGCCGGGACAGGGGGCTTACTGAAGCTTTCTTT. This gives the protein CASRDRGLTEAFF.

At least ten counts were recorded for this clonotype. V gene TRBV15 combines with J gene TRBJ2-1; 10 bases match TRBD2. This CDR3 is 15 amino acids long. V dropped 2 bases and J dropped 4; count of bases not matched to a gene: 2. Germline values: CDR1 LNHNV, CDR2 YYDKDF (reference sequence). This CDR3 is CATSRRTSGYNEQFF. Here the CDR3 DNA reads TGTGCCACCAGCAGACGGACTAGCGGTTACAATGAGCAGTTCTTC.

This chain joins TRBV5-1 and TRBJ1-4; no definite D call. This CDR3 has 15 amino acids. V lost 1 base and J 7 bases, leaving 14 bases between the germline ends. The germline V gene encodes CDR1 SGHRS and CDR2 YFSETQ. The CDR3 protein is CASSLREGFGEKLFF. The CDR3 DNA follows: TGCGCCAGCAGCTTGAGAGAAGGGTTCGGTGAAAAACTGTTTTTT.

The table lists this clonotype with a few counts. The chain recombines TRBV20-1 with TRBJ1-3, with D possibly being TRBD1 (6 bases). The V gene lost 0 bases and the J gene lost 3 bases, with 15 bases spanning the gap. Germline lookup yields CDR1 DFQATT and CDR2 SNEGSKA (reference sequence). The CDR3 has 16 amino acids. CDR3 sequence: CSARDDRPTHGNTIYF. The CDR3 DNA reads as TGCAGTGCTAGAGATGACAGGCCCACCCATGGAAACACCATATATTTT.

The chain uses TRBV4-3 and TRBJ1-2; maybe TRBD1 (5 bases). The CDR3 is 17 residues long. CDR1 and CDR2 from the germline V gene are LGHNA and YSLEER. V was clipped by 4 bases and J by 6 bases, with 24 bases between them. In DNA form, the CDR3 reads TGCGCCAGCAGCCTCTCTTCCAGGGCCCCCCTCTTGGATGGCTACACCTTC. This translates into CASSLSSRAPLLDGYTF.

This clonotype was seen ten or more times. Here the CDR3 DNA reads TGCAGTGCGAGTCCCGGGACTACTTACAATGAGCAGTTCTTC. It specifies CSASPGTTYNEQFF. The V and J genes are TRBV20-1 and TRBJ2-1, with 7 bases matching TRBD2. Unmatched junction bases numbered 9, after V lost 6 bases and J lost 4 bases. Germline assignment: CDR1 DFQATT and CDR2 SNEGSKA (reference sequence). This CDR3 region has 14 residues.

This clonotype was counted at least ten times. The gene calls are TRBV20-1 and TRBJ2-3; tentative D call: TRBD2 (5 bases). CDR1 and CDR2 from the germline V gene are DFQATT and SNEGSKA (reference sequence). With 6 bases removed from V and 6 bases from J, the gap between germline ends came to 13 bases. CDR3 length: 12 residues. CDR3 DNA: TGCAGTGCATCCCGCGAGGGTGATACGCAGTATTTT. Amino acid sequence: CSASREGDTQYF.

This clonotype was seen a handful of times. The J gene is TRBJ2-1, the V gene TRBV12-3 or TRBV12-4, with 7 bases lining up with TRBD1. V gave up 3 bases and J gave up 12 bases; unmatched junction bases: 8. The CDR3 extends over 13 amino acids. The CDR3 sequence: CASSFKGTVGQFF. The CDR3 nucleotides are TGTGCCAGCAGTTTCAAAGGGACAGTGGGGCAGTTCTTC.

The chain links TRBV30 to TRBJ1-5, with D possibly matching TRBD1 (5 bases). The germline V and J ends were trimmed by 3 bases and 6 bases, with 15 bases remaining between them. This CDR3 spans 14 amino acids. Germline V CDR1 and CDR2: GTSNPN, SVGIG (reference sequence). The CDR3 DNA reads as TGTGCCTGGAGATCCCAAGGGGATGCTCAGCCCCAGCATTTT. This codes for CAWRSQGDAQPQHF.

This clonotype was observed many times. This sequence joins TRBV12-3 or TRBV12-4 and TRBJ1-2; TRBD1 is a possible D gene (6 bases). This CDR3 has 16 amino acids. Trimming stripped 1 base from V and 8 bases from J, with 20 bases between. The CDR3 DNA sequence: TGTGCCAGCAGTTTAGGTCTCCAGGGGCCCTTGCGGGGCTACACCTTC. Protein: CASSLGLQGPLRGYTF.